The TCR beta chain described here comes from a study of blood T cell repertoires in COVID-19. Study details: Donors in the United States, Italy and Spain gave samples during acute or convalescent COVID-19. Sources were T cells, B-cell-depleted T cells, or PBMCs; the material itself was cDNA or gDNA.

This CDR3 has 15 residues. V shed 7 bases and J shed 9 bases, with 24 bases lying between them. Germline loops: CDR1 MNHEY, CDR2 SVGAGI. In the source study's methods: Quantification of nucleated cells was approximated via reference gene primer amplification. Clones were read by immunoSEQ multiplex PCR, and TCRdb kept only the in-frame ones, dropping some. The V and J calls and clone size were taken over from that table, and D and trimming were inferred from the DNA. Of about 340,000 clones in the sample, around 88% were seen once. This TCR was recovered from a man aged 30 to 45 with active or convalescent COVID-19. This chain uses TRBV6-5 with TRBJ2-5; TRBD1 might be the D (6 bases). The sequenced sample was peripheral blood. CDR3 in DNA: TGTGCCAGCACCCTACAGCAGGGGACGGGTCTTGCCCAGTACTTC. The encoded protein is CASTLQQGTGLAQYF.